These 5 T cell receptor beta chains were sequenced from one sample in a study of blood T cells in healthy people across ages. With a J-beta primer mix and a sample-barcoded 5' primer, a second PCR ran 7 to 11 cycles. In TCRdb, the 5' RACE reads were re-called with MiXCR into one record per CDR3 protein. The sample carries around 800,000 distinct CDR3 sequences, less than 60% recorded once. Sequencing was done on a sample of blood. The receptors shown here come from an elderly man in good health.

This clonotype showed up just a few times. The chain is built from TRBV10-3 and TRBJ2-3, with D possibly being TRBD1 or TRBD2 (5 bases each). Germline lookup yields CDR1 ENHRY and CDR2 SYGVKD. The germline V and J ends were trimmed by 2 bases and 4 bases, with 13 bases remaining between them. The CDR3 runs 15 residues. This chain's CDR3 is CAISEAYGTADTQYF. Written as DNA, the CDR3 is TGTGCCATCAGTGAGGCTTATGGGACGGCAGATACGCAGTATTTT.

This clonotype was recorded a few times. The chain has TRBV6-5 and TRBJ2-1; weak D call: TRBD1 (5 bases). V lost 0 bases and J 6 bases, leaving 9 bases between the germline ends. CDR1 MNHEY and CDR2 SVGAGI come from the germline V gene. This CDR3 has 14 amino acids. CDR3: CASSYSPGRNEQFF. CDR3 bases: TGTGCCAGCAGTTACTCCCCAGGGCGCAATGAGCAGTTCTTC.

The chain carries TRBV7-2 and TRBJ2-4; tentatively, D is TRBD1 (5 bases). CDR3 length: 14 amino acids. Germline V CDR1 and CDR2: SGHTA, FQGNSA. V was cut by 2 bases and J by 6 bases, with 11 bases left in between. This CDR3 is CASSLTDRGNIQYF. The CDR3 DNA sequence: TGTGCCAGCAGCTTAACCGACAGAGGAAACATTCAGTACTTC.

The chain joins TRBV9 to TRBJ2-5; a weak D match, TRBD2 (5 bases). V shed 0 bases and J shed 1 base, with 13 bases lying between them. Germline CDR1 is SGDLS and CDR2 is YYNGEE. The CDR3 has 16 residues. The CDR3 nucleotides are TGTGCCAGCAGCGTAGAACGAGGGCCCCCCCAAGAGACCCAGTACTTC. Translation gives CASSVERGPPQETQYF. Full variable domain (rest looked up from reference TRBV9 and TRBJ2-5): DSGVTQTPKHLITATGQRVTLRCSPRSGDLSVYWYQQSLDQGLQFLIQYYNGEERAKGNILERFSAQQFPDLHSELNLSSLELGDSALYFCASSVERGPPQETQYFGPGTRLLVL.

This clonotype turned up a few times. At one boundary the junction diverges from the germline segment, which might be a read error. The chain combines TRBV12-3 or TRBV12-4 with TRBJ2-1, with D uncertain. CDR3 size: 15 residues. The chain's CDR3 is CASSHWSISNNEQFF. CDR3 nucleotides: TGTGCCAGCAGTCACTGGAGTATCTCCAACAATGAGCAGTTCTTC.